This T cell receptor beta chain was observed in a study of beta chain features in type 1 diabetes. As for this clone: Its antigen is unknown.

The length of the CDR3 is 12 residues. With V trimmed by 6 bases and J by 7 bases, 6 bases remained unmatched. Germline lookup yields CDR1 MDHEN and CDR2 SYDVKM. Since all of the isolated RNA was reverse transcribed, expressed TCRB transcripts were what got sequenced. The study sequenced naive, central memory and regulatory T cell samples to an average of approximately 4 million reads. Measured with immunoSEQ multiplex PCR; TCRdb has only the in-frame clones, and not every one. This table has hundreds of thousands of clones, 15% appearing once. Points from the study as a whole: Patients with Type 1 diabetes showed moderately but significantly shorter TCRB CDR3s in all four CD4+ subsets.

This receptor was identified in a man aged 18 to 29 with type 1 diabetes. What was sequenced was naive CD4+ T cells from blood. This sequence joins TRBV28 and TRBJ2-7; 7 positions match TRBD1. DNA for the CDR3: TGTGCCAGCAGCCCGACAGGGTGGGAGCAGTACTTC. It yields the protein CASSPTGWEQYF.